This T cell receptor (beta chain) is from a study of identical twins. CDR1 and CDR2 (germline): SEHNR, FQNEAQ (reference sequence). The trim removed 1 base at V and 7 bases at J, leaving 5 bases unmatched. CDR3 length: 15 residues. This clonotype was counted ten times or more. TCRdb reanalysed the 5' RACE reads using MiXCR and keeps one entry per CDR3 protein. This table holds under 800,000 distinct CDR3 sequences, 21% found once. These data were likewise used in another study, on T cells expressing NK-cell markers.

Specimen: PBMCs. The clonotype was recovered from a young woman in good health. This chain uses TRBV7-9 with TRBJ2-1; 9 bases agree with TRBD2. The CDR3 is CASSLGGGRGNEQFF. The CDR3 nucleotides read TGTGCCAGCAGCTTAGGAGGCGGGAGGGGTAATGAGCAGTTCTTC.